The source of this TCR beta chain is a study of control samples from healthy donors and cancer patients. V lost 4 bases and J 5 bases, leaving 10 bases between the germline ends. The V gene's germline CDR1 is SGHRS and CDR2 YFSETQ. This CDR3 is 13 amino acids long. Sequenced by immunoSEQ multiplex PCR; TCRdb stores in-frame clones only, minus some. The sample consists of 400,000 to 450,000 clones, around 90% of them appearing once. The sequence was collected from a man aged 40-50 years with head and neck cancer. Material for sequencing was PBMCs. This chain joins TRBV5-1 and TRBJ1-5, with a tentative D call TRBD1 (5 bases). CDR3 in amino acids: CASSSGGDQPQHF. In DNA, the CDR3 is TGCGCCAGCAGCAGCGGGGGAGATCAGCCCCAGCATTTT.